This entry features one T cell receptor beta chain sequence. The data belong to a study of blood T cell repertoires in COVID-19. Looking at the study overall: The study drew acute and convalescent COVID-19 samples from the United States, Italy and Spain. Sample material is recorded as cDNA or gDNA derived from T cells, B-cell-depleted T cells, or PBMCs.

Per the original data handling: Quantification of nucleated cells was approximated via reference gene primer amplification. Sequenced by immunoSEQ multiplex PCR; TCRdb stores in-frame clones only, minus some. D and trimming were read from the DNA, whereas the V and J calls and clone size are those reported in that table. Of under 110,000 clones in the sample, approximately 92% were seen once. The V gene lost 5 bases and the J gene lost 0 bases, with 14 bases spanning the gap. The germline V gene encodes CDR1 MDHEN and CDR2 SYDVKM. The CDR3 has 16 residues. The chain has TRBV28 and TRBJ1-3; D unresolved. The sample was peripheral blood. The clonotype was recovered from a man aged 45-65 years with active COVID-19. The CDR3 sequence is CASSPSGRSSGNTIYF. The CDR3 bases are TGTGCCAGCAGTCCATCCGGTAGGAGCTCTGGAAACACCATATATTTT.